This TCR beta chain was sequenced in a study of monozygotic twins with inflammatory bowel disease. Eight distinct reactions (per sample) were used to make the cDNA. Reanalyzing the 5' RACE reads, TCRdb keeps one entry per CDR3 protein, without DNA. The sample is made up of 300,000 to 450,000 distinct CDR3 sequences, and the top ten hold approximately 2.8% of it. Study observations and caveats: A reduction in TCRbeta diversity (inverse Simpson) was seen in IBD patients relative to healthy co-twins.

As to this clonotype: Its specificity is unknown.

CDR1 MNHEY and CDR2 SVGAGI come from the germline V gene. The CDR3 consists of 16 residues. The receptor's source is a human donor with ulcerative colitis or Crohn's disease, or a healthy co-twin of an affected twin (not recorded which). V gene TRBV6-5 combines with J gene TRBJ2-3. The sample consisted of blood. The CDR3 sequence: CASSYSWARSTDTQYF.